These T cell receptor beta chains were read from a single sample in a study of cytomegalovirus exposure and HLA in healthy donors. Clones were sequenced by immunoSEQ multiplex PCR, and TCRdb holds only the in-frame ones, with some missing. The sample has 200,000 or so clones; roughly 80% are singletons. Sequencing was done on a sample of PBMCs. All receptors derive from a man aged 30-40 years in good health and CMV-seronegative. Each CDR3 is given with its conserved first and last residue. The D gene is left open where the match is weak. The listing skips clone size in some rows; elsewhere it reads once, few, many or a size class.

>TRBV5-6|TRBD1|NA|TRBJ1-4
CASSLTDRPWEKLFF
TGTGCCAGCAGCTTGACGGACAGGCCTTGGGAAAAACTGTTTTTT
>TRBV5-1|NA|NA|TRBJ2-7
CASSLQGESYEQYF
TGCGCCAGCAGCTTACAGGGCGAGTCCTACGAGCAGTACTTC
>TRBV19|NA|few|TRBJ2-1
CASSPGLPSSYNEQFF
TGTGCCAGTAGTCCGGGACTTCCGAGCTCCTACAATGAGCAGTTCTTC
>TRBV11-2|NA|NA|TRBJ1-6
CASSLGGPQSPLHF
TGTGCCAGCAGCTTAGGAGGGCCCCAATCACCCCTCCACTTT
>TRBV27|TRBD1|NA|TRBJ1-1
CASSLSGGTGGTNTEAFF
TGTGCCAGCAGTTTATCGGGGGGGACAGGGGGGACTAACACTGAAGCTTTCTTT
>TRBV5-1|NA|NA|TRBJ1-4
CASSLAAGPNEKLFF
TGCGCCAGCAGCTTGGCCGCGGGCCCGAATGAAAAACTGTTTTTT
>TRBV9|NA|few|TRBJ2-3
CASSVDPKPDTQYF
TGTGCCAGCAGCGTAGATCCGAAGCCTGATACGCAGTATTTT
>TRBV27|TRBD2|once|TRBJ2-1
CASRDSGGHNEQFF
TGTGCCAGCAGAGATAGCGGGGGCCACAATGAGCAGTTCTTC
>TRBV28|NA|NA|TRBJ2-7
CATLDRYSYEQYF
TGTGCCACACTCGATCGATACTCCTACGAGCAGTACTTC
>TRBV27|TRBD1|NA|TRBJ2-6
CASGVGQGLSGANVLTF
TGTGCCAGCGGAGTGGGACAGGGACTCTCTGGGGCCAACGTCCTGACTTTC
>TRBV5-1|NA|NA|TRBJ2-2
CASSLAGSPTGELFF
TGCGCCAGCAGCTTGGCAGGTTCCCCCACCGGGGAGCTGTTTTTT
>TRBV4-1|TRBD1|NA|TRBJ2-5
CASSQVFWAQTGTGGKTQYF
TGCGCCAGCAGCCAAGTTTTTTGGGCCCAAACCGGGACAGGGGGAAAGACCCAGTACTTC
>TRBV9|TRBD1|few|TRBJ1-1
CASSVSDRATEAFF
TGTGCCAGCAGCGTATCCGACAGGGCTACTGAAGCTTTCTTT
>TRBV5-1|NA|few|TRBJ1-5
CASSLEGGNQPQHF
TGCGCCAGCAGCTTGGAGGGGGGCAATCAGCCCCAGCATTTT
>TRBV7-6|NA|NA|TRBJ1-3
CASSSKPFYDIPSGNTIYF
TGTGCCAGCAGCTCGAAGCCATTTTACGACATCCCTTCTGGAAACACCATATATTTT
>TRBV20-1|NA|NA|TRBJ2-5
CSGAEQETQYF
TGCAGTGGGGCAGAACAAGAGACCCAGTACTTC
>TRBV10-3|NA|NA|TRBJ1-3
CAIRGGGGNTIYF
TGTGCCATCAGAGGAGGGGGAGGGAACACCATATATTTT
>TRBV29-1|NA|NA|TRBJ2-3
CSIHTGRITDTQYF
TGCAGTATACATACAGGACGAATCACAGATACGCAGTATTTT
>TRBV4-3|TRBD1|NA|TRBJ1-2
CASSQGRTGGHYGYTF
TGCGCCAGCAGCCAAGGTCGGACAGGGGGCCACTATGGCTACACCTTC
>TRBV7-6|NA|NA|TRBJ2-7
CASSLGAPDEQYF
TGTGCCAGCAGCTTAGGGGCCCCCGACGAGCAGTACTTC
>TRBV5-1|TRBD1|NA|TRBJ1-1
CASSGTGTGYTEAFF
TGCGCCAGCAGCGGGACCGGGACAGGGTACACTGAAGCTTTCTTT
>TRBV27|NA|few|TRBJ1-1
CASSPLVFWETGEDTEAFF
TGTGCCAGCAGTCCGCTCGTATTTTGGGAGACAGGAGAGGACACTGAAGCTTTCTTT
>TRBV27|NA|NA|TRBJ2-7
CASSLSWQGNHEQYF
TGTGCCAGCAGTTTATCGTGGCAGGGGAACCACGAGCAGTACTTC
>TRBV6-1|NA|NA|TRBJ1-1
CASRQTGLWTEAFF
TGTGCCAGCAGACAAACAGGGTTGTGGACTGAAGCTTTCTTT
>TRBV4-2|TRBD1|NA|TRBJ1-2
CASSQGVGQHYGYTF
TGTGCCAGCAGCCAGGGGGTGGGACAGCACTATGGCTACACCTTC
>TRBV27|TRBD2|NA|TRBJ2-1
CASSVTGLATREQFF
TGTGCCAGCAGTGTAACGGGACTAGCGACGAGGGAGCAGTTCTTC
>TRBV6-1|NA|NA|TRBJ2-7
CASSPVGASYEQYF
TGTGCCAGCAGCCCCGTGGGGGCCTCCTACGAGCAGTACTTC
>TRBV6-1|NA|NA|TRBJ1-5
CASSEKLTGINSNQPQHF
TGTGCCAGCAGTGAAAAGCTTACAGGGATAAATAGCAATCAGCCCCAGCATTTT
>TRBV15|NA|NA|TRBJ1-5
CATSRVGLNQPQHF
TGTGCCACCAGCAGAGTCGGGTTGAATCAGCCCCAGCATTTT
>TRBV7-9|NA|NA|TRBJ1-1
CASSDSHLFEAFF
TGTGCCAGCTCGGACAGCCACCTCTTTGAAGCTTTCTTT
>TRBV6-5|NA|NA|TRBJ2-1
CASSSAPPEQFF
TGTGCCAGCAGTTCCGCGCCCCCGGAGCAGTTCTTC
>TRBV4-3|TRBD2|NA|TRBJ2-1
CASSQGGSGGVEQFF
TGCGCCAGCAGCCAAGGAGGTAGCGGGGGGGTCGAGCAGTTCTTC
>TRBV6-6|TRBD1|NA|TRBJ1-2
CASSGQGASEHGYTF
TGTGCCAGCAGTGGACAGGGGGCTTCAGAGCATGGCTACACCTTC
>TRBV6-5|TRBD1|NA|TRBJ1-2
CASSYSRDRGYGYTF
TGTGCCAGCAGTTACTCGAGGGACAGGGGCTATGGCTACACCTTC
>TRBV29-1|TRBD1|NA|TRBJ2-3
CSVPLKGAADTQYF
TGCAGCGTCCCGTTAAAGGGGGCGGCAGATACGCAGTATTTT
>TRBV27|TRBD1|few|TRBJ1-5
CASSSRDSSNQPQHF
TGTGCCAGCAGTTCCCGGGACAGCTCCAATCAGCCCCAGCATTTT
>TRBV5-5|NA|once|TRBJ1-1
CASIILPGSGQSRAFF
TGTGCCAGCATCATCCTCCCAGGCTCCGGACAGTCTAGGGCTTTCTTT
>TRBV7-7|TRBD2|NA|TRBJ2-1
CASSSGLARNEQFF
TGTGCTAGCAGTTCGGGACTAGCGAGGAATGAGCAGTTCTTC
>TRBV28|NA|NA|TRBJ1-1
CASSNYDTPGGGAFF
TGTGCCAGCAGTAATTATGACACCCCCGGGGGGGGAGCTTTCTTT
>TRBV5-1|NA|NA|TRBJ2-2
CASSSAGELFF
TGCGCCAGCAGCTCGGCCGGGGAGCTGTTTTTT
>TRBV18|TRBD1|NA|TRBJ1-3
CASSPRDRVISGNTIYF
TGTGCCAGCTCACCAAGGGACAGGGTGATATCTGGAAACACCATATATTTT
>TRBV27|NA|once|TRBJ2-7
CASSLGPTPYEQYF
TGTGCCAGCAGTTTAGGTCCCACGCCCTACGAGCAGTACTTC
>TRBV5-6|NA|NA|TRBJ1-1
CASSLEGGPTEAFF
TGTGCCAGCAGCTTGGAAGGGGGACCGACTGAAGCTTTCTTT
>TRBV7-8|TRBD1|few|TRBJ2-4
CASSLADRALAKNIQYF
TGTGCCAGCAGCTTAGCGGACAGGGCATTGGCCAAAAACATTCAGTACTTC
>TRBV10-1|NA|NA|TRBJ1-5
CASGGGHYSNQPQHF
TGCGCCAGCGGGGGCGGACACTATAGCAATCAGCCCCAGCATTTT